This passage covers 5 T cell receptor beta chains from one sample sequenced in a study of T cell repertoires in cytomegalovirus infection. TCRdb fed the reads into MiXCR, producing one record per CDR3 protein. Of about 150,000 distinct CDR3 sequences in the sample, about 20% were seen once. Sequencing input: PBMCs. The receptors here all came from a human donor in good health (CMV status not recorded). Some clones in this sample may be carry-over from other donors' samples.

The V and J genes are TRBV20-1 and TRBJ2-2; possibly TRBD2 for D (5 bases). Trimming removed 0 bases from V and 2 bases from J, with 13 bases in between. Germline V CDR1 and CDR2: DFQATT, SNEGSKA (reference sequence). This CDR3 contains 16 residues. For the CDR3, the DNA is TGCAGTGCTAGAGATCGGGTAGCGCCTAACACCGGGGAGCTGTTTTTT. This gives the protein CSARDRVAPNTGELFF.

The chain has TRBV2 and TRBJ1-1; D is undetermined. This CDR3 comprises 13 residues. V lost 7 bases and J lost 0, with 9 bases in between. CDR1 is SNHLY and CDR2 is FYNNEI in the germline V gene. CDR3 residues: CASKEGLNTEAFF. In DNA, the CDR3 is TGTGCCAGCAAGGAGGGATTGAACACTGAAGCTTTCTTT.

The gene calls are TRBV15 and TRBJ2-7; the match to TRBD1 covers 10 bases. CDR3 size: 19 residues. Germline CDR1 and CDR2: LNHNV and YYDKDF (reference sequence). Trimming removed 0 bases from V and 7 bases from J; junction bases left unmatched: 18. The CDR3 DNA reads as TGTGCCACCAGCAGAGACCTAGGGGAAACCGGGACAGGGGAATTGGAGCAGTACTTC. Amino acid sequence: CATSRDLGETGTGELEQYF.

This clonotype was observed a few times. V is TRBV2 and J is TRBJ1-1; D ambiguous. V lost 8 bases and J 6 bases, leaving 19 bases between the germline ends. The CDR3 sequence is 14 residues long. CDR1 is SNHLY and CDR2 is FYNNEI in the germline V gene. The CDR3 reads CASLPDGSGAEAFF. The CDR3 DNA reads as TGTGCCAGCTTACCCGATGGGTCCGGGGCTGAAGCTTTCTTT.

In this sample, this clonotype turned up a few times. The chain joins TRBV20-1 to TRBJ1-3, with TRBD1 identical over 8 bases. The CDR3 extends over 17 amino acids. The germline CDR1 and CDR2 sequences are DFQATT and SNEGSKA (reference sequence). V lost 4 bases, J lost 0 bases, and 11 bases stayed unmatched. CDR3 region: CSATIPGQVISGNTIYF. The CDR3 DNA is TGCAGTGCTACCATTCCGGGACAGGTGATCTCTGGAAACACCATATATTTT.